The T cell receptor beta chain under discussion was sequenced for a study of CD8 T cells in ankylosing spondylitis. This clonotype was counted a single time. Via MiXCR, TCRdb re-called the 5' RACE reads, giving one row per CDR3 protein. Among around 280,000 distinct CDR3 sequences listed, over 15% were seen once. With 3 bases clipped from V and 8 bases from J, the junction kept 4 bases outside the gene matches. This CDR3 is 13 amino acids long. Germline V gene data show CDR1 as SSHAT and CDR2 as FNYEAQ (reference sequence). The TCR originated in a male donor with ankylosing spondylitis or in good health (not recorded which). The chain employs TRBV7-7 and TRBJ2-1, with 7 bases that match TRBD2. Sequencing was performed on blood, either unsorted or a sorted T cell fraction (not recorded which). The CDR3 here is CASSFGGRDEQFF. Written as DNA, the CDR3 is TGTGCCAGCAGCTTCGGGGGGAGGGATGAGCAGTTCTTC.